These 24 T cell receptor beta chains were sequenced from one sample in a study of blood T cell repertoires in COVID-19. The repertoire was sequenced with immunoSEQ multiplex PCR; TCRdb's copy has only in-frame clones and lacks some. The profile shows roughly 380,000 clones, roughly 87% of them singletons. The specimen sequenced was PBMCs or T cells enriched from blood (not recorded which). These TCRs come from a woman aged 25 to 39 who had recovered from COVID-19.

This chain connects TRBV30 to TRBJ1-6, with D tentatively TRBD1 (6 bases). CDR3 length: 13 amino acids. CDR1 and CDR2 (germline): GTSNPN, SVGIG (reference sequence). Trimming took off 8 bases at V and 6 bases at J, with 14 bases between the two ends. The CDR3 loop reads CARRDTLNSPLHF. For the CDR3, the DNA is TGTGCCCGTCGGGACACTCTTAATTCACCCCTCCACTTT.

The count of this clone is one. This chain joins TRBV2 and TRBJ1-5; D is uncertain. Germline lookup yields CDR1 SNHLY and CDR2 FYNNEI. CDR3 size: 15 residues. Trimming removed 6 bases at V and 1 base at J, with 13 bases between. The DNA for the CDR3 is TGTGCCAGCAGAAACAGTTTAGGAAGCAATCAGCCCCAGCATTTT. Protein product: CASRNSLGSNQPQHF.

The chain combines TRBV9 with TRBJ2-2; 7 bases are shared with TRBD2. The ends lost 4 bases at V and 1 base at J; junction bases unmatched: 7. The CDR3 loop spans 16 amino acids. The V gene's germline CDR1 is SGDLS and CDR2 YYNGEE. The DNA of the CDR3 is TGTGCCAGCAGCCCTCGGACTAGATTGAACACCGGGGAGCTGTTTTTT. This gives the protein CASSPRTRLNTGELFF.

The count of this clone is one. The chain links TRBV6-5 to TRBJ2-1; D call uncertain. CDR3 length: 14 residues. Germline-derived CDR1 and CDR2 are MNHEY and SVGAGI. Trimming removed 4 bases from V and 8 bases from J, with 15 bases in between. The CDR3 here is CASSSLGPGDEQFF. The CDR3, as DNA: TGTGCCAGCAGTTCTCTTGGGCCCGGCGATGAGCAGTTCTTC.

The chain links TRBV27 to TRBJ1-2, with TRBD1 identical over 7 bases. V trimming: 4 bases; J trimming: 5 bases; junction bases outside the gene matches: 7. Per germline, CDR1 MNHEY and CDR2 SMNVEV (reference sequence). This CDR3 is 14 amino acids long. CDR3 residues: CASSSNRGDYGYTF. The CDR3 DNA reads as TGTGCCAGCAGTTCGAACAGGGGCGATTATGGCTACACCTTC.

V usage is TRBV27 and J usage is TRBJ2-7, with 9 bases that match TRBD2. Unmatched junction bases numbered 5, after V lost 6 bases and J lost 2 bases. Germline V gene data show CDR1 as MNHEY and CDR2 as SMNVEV (reference sequence). This CDR3 is built from 14 residues. CDR3 sequence (DNA): TGTGCCAGCAGCTCGCTAGCGGGAACCTACGAGCAGTACTTC. Protein: CASSSLAGTYEQYF.

The rearrangement links TRBV27 to TRBJ1-5, with 8 positions matching TRBD1. Germline CDR1 is MNHEY and CDR2 is SMNVEV (reference sequence). J gave up 7 bases and V 5 bases, and 7 bases lay outside the gene matches. The CDR3 is made up of 14 amino acids. CDR3 region: CASSPQGAGQPQHF. The CDR3 DNA sequence: TGTGCCAGCAGTCCGCAGGGGGCAGGGCAGCCCCAGCATTTT.

This chain joins TRBV6-5 and TRBJ1-2; TRBD1 is a possible D gene (5 bases). V lost 6 bases to trimming and J lost 1 base, with 9 bases between them. There are 13 residues in the CDR3. Germline V lookup: CDR1 MNHEY, CDR2 SVGAGI. CDR3 sequence (DNA): TGTGCCAGCAGACCCCAGGGTAACTATGGCTACACCTTC. This encodes CASRPQGNYGYTF.

J is TRBJ1-1 and V is TRBV5-1; 9 nucleotides match TRBD1. CDR1 and CDR2 from the germline V gene are SGHRS and YFSETQ. V lost 5 bases to trimming and J lost 5 bases; unmatched junction nucleotides: 7. The CDR3 is 14 amino acids. DNA of the CDR3: TGCGCCAGCAGGACCGGGACAGGGCAAACTGAAGCTTTCTTT. Its translation is CASRTGTGQTEAFF.

This chain links TRBV6-5 with TRBJ1-2, with D perhaps matching TRBD1 (6 bases). This CDR3 region has 15 residues. Germline V lookup: CDR1 MNHEY, CDR2 SVGAGI. Deletions cut 1 base from V and 2 bases from J, with 11 bases between. In nucleotides, the CDR3 is TGTGCCAGCAGTTACTTCGGACAGCCCAACTATGGCTACACCTTC. This codes for CASSYFGQPNYGYTF.

The chain recombines TRBV9 with TRBJ2-7; 7 bases are shared with TRBD2. This CDR3 spans 15 amino acids. V lost 0 bases to trimming and J lost 0 bases; unmatched junction nucleotides: 3. Germline assignment: CDR1 SGDLS and CDR2 YYNGEE. The CDR3 sequence is CASSVDGGSSYEQYF. DNA of the CDR3: TGTGCCAGCAGCGTAGATGGCGGGAGCTCCTACGAGCAGTACTTC.

There are a few counts of this clone. The V gene is TRBV2, the J gene TRBJ2-1; D perhaps matches TRBD2 (5 bases). V was trimmed by 8 bases and J by 3 bases, leaving 11 bases between them. The CDR3 is made up of 13 amino acids. Germline values: CDR1 SNHLY, CDR2 FYNNEI. The CDR3 sequence is CASCSGGYNEQFF. CDR3 nucleotide sequence: TGTGCCAGCTGCAGCGGAGGCTACAATGAGCAGTTCTTC.

The chain employs TRBV4-1 and TRBJ2-1; 7 bases agree with TRBD1. V shed 3 bases, J shed 5 bases, and the junction held 7 bases outside the gene matches. The germline CDR1 and CDR2 sequences are MGHRA and YSYEKL. The CDR3 runs 15 residues. The CDR3 DNA follows: TGCGCCAGCAGCCATGCGGCAGGGGGAAACAATGAGCAGTTCTTC. Protein sequence: CASSHAAGGNNEQFF.

This chain links TRBV29-1 with TRBJ1-1, with D tentatively TRBD1 (5 bases). The ends were cut back, 4 bases at V and 1 base at J, with 16 bases in the middle. In germline, CDR1 is SQVTM, CDR2 ANQGSEA. The CDR3 covers 15 residues. CDR3 sequence: CSVVYLGHENTEAFF. In DNA, the CDR3 is TGCAGCGTTGTCTACCTAGGACACGAGAACACTGAAGCTTTCTTT.

The chain couples TRBV2 to TRBJ1-1; D remains unclear. CDR3 length: 14 residues. Trimming removed 4 bases at V and 3 bases at J, with 12 bases between. In germline, CDR1 is SNHLY, CDR2 FYNNEI. CDR3 coding DNA: TGTGCCAGCAGTGGCCGGTTTGTGGACACTGAAGCTTTCTTT. As protein: CASSGRFVDTEAFF.

The chain is built from TRBV7-3 and TRBJ2-3; D perhaps matches TRBD1 (7 bases). CDR1 and CDR2 (germline): SGHTA, FQGTGA. The CDR3 length is 12 residues. V dropped 4 bases and J dropped 7 bases, with 9 bases sitting between them. CDR3 nucleotide sequence: TGTGCCAGCAGCTCAGGGGGGCATACGCAGTATTTT. This sequence encodes CASSSGGHTQYF.

This rearrangement joins TRBV5-1 to TRBJ1-3, with 9 bases matching TRBD1. V was clipped by 0 bases and J by 4 bases; unmatched bases: 8. The CDR3 sequence is 17 residues long. Germline V gene lookup returns CDR1 SGHRS and CDR2 YFSETQ. For the CDR3, the DNA is TGCGCCAGCAGCTTGGACTTGAGCGGGACAGGGGGAAACACCATATATTTT. It translates to CASSLDLSGTGGNTIYF.

The V gene is TRBV28, the J gene TRBJ1-2; the D is unclear. This CDR3 has 12 amino acids. Trimming took 5 bases from V and 6 from J, leaving 10 bases between them. The germline CDR1 and CDR2 sequences are MDHEN and SYDVKM. CDR3 residues: CASSESLNGYTF. The CDR3 nucleotides read TGTGCCAGCAGTGAGAGTTTGAATGGCTACACCTTC.

CDR3 residues: CASSPLGQGAEAFF. DNA for the CDR3: TGTGCCAGCAGCCCCTTAGGACAGGGGGCTGAAGCTTTCTTT. The genes are TRBV11-1 and TRBJ1-1, with 10 bases matching TRBD1. The CDR3 is made up of 14 amino acids. In germline, CDR1 is SGHAT, CDR2 FQDESV (reference sequence). Trimming cost V 5 bases and J 6 bases; bases outside gene matches: 6.

This CDR3 reads CGVIGGSIELFF. CDR3 nucleotide sequence: TGCGGTGTGATAGGGGGTTCGATAGAACTGTTTTTT. The rearrangement uses TRBV29-1 and TRBJ1-4, with a tentative D call TRBD1 (6 bases). This CDR3 is 12 amino acids long. From germline, CDR1 is SQVTM and CDR2 ANQGSEA.

The chain employs TRBV6-2 or TRBV6-3 and TRBJ1-1, with D possibly TRBD1 on 6 matching bases. Trimming removed 4 bases at V and 5 bases at J, with 11 bases between. The CDR3 is made up of 13 amino acids. Germline values: CDR1 MNHEY, CDR2 SVGEGT. CDR3 sequence reads: CASSLTGITEAFF. The CDR3, as DNA: TGTGCCAGCAGTTTAACAGGGATTACTGAAGCTTTCTTT.

Here the CDR3 reads CASSWTGGSYEQYF. CDR3 coding DNA: TGTGCCAGCAGTTGGACAGGGGGTTCCTACGAGCAGTACTTC. The chain joins TRBV5-5 to TRBJ2-7, with TRBD1 matching 10 bases. Germline CDR1 reads SGHKS; CDR2 reads YYEKEE (reference sequence). After removal of 5 bases from V and 1 base from J, the junction contained 3 bases not matched to a gene. This CDR3 contains 14 residues. Together with reference TRBV5-5 and TRBJ2-7, the CDR3 gives the full variable domain: DAGVTQSPTHLIKTRGQQVTLRCSPISGHKSVSWYQQVLGQGPQFIFQYYEKEERGRGNFPDRFSARQFPNYSSELNVNALLLGDSALYLCASSWTGGSYEQYFGPGTRLTVT.

The rearrangement joins TRBV2 to TRBJ1-5; TRBD1 matches at 9 bases. The CDR3 consists of 15 residues. V gave up 5 bases and J gave up 7 bases; unmatched junction bases: 9. CDR1 is SNHLY, CDR2 FYNNEI, per germline. For the CDR3, the DNA is TGTGCCAGCAGTCCCCGGACAGGGGTACGCCAGCCCCAGCATTTT. It yields the protein CASSPRTGVRQPQHF.

The chain has TRBV28 and TRBJ2-3, with 9 bases that match TRBD2. Per the germline V gene, CDR1 is MDHEN and CDR2 is SYDVKM. The CDR3 extends over 17 amino acids. Trimming took 3 bases from V and 6 from J; bases not matched to a gene: 13. The CDR3 DNA reads as TGTGCCAGCAGTTTTCGTTGGCTAGCGGGAAACTTTGATACGCAGTATTTT. It codes for CASSFRWLAGNFDTQYF. The entire variable domain, with the rest obtained from reference TRBV28 and TRBJ2-3, is as follows: DVKVTQSSRYLVKRTGEKVFLECVQDMDHENMFWYRQDPGLGLRLIYFSYDVKMKEKGDIPEGYSVSREKKERFSLILESASTNQTSMYLCASSFRWLAGNFDTQYFGPGTRLTVL.